This T cell receptor (beta chain) was captured by sequencing in a study of PD-1 blockade in classical Hodgkin lymphoma. Background on the study: The patients were dosed with nivolumab 3 mg/kg, infused intravenously every 2 weeks.

CDR3 length: 14 residues. Germline lookup yields CDR1 SGHNT and CDR2 YYREEE (reference sequence). V gave up 1 base and J gave up 2 bases, with 10 bases separating them. In the case of this clone: Its specificity is unknown.

The assay was immunoSEQ multiplex PCR, and TCRdb's table has in-frame clones only and misses some. The data hold about 30,000 clones, with about 88% observed a single time. Time point meaning: cycle 4 day 1 (C4D1), after 5 to 7 weeks of nivolumab. All patients experienced relapse after autologous stem cell transplantation, and brentuximab vedotin exposure was variable. The study purified CD4+ T cells from thawed PBMCs using magnetic negative selection. Notes on the study in general: Baseline diversity in complete responders resembled that of newly diagnosed patients. TCR diversity at baseline was reported to be reduced in newly diagnosed patients relative to healthy donors.

Sequenced material: CD4+ T cells from blood, taken before the fourth cycle of nivolumab. This chain links TRBV5-4 with TRBJ2-7; D not certain. The TCR originated in a human donor with classical Hodgkin lymphoma. CDR3 residues: CASSLYAGAYEQYF. The CDR3 bases are TGTGCCAGCAGCTTGTATGCAGGAGCCTACGAGCAGTACTTC.